This TCR beta chain was identified during a study of monozygotic twins with inflammatory bowel disease. Points from the study as a whole: Differing immunosuppressive treatments may have added variability to patient repertoires.

Worth noting for this clonotype: Its antigen is undetermined.

This CDR3 region has 14 residues. Germline CDR1 and CDR2: SEHNR and FQNEAQ (reference sequence). Whole-blood total RNA was extracted without T cell sorting. Following a re-call of the 5' RACE reads, TCRdb has one entry per CDR3 protein and lacks DNA. Recorded here are some 440,000 distinct CDR3 sequences; the top ten clones represent 2.4%. The chain uses TRBV7-9 and TRBJ2-5; the D call from TCRdb, TRBD1, cannot be confirmed without DNA. The sequenced material came from blood. The sequence derives from a human donor with ulcerative colitis or Crohn's disease, or a healthy co-twin of an affected twin (not recorded which). The CDR3 sequence is CASSLRQPQETQYF.